This is a list of T cell receptor beta chains from one sample in a study of blood T cell repertoires in COVID-19. Produced via immunoSEQ multiplex PCR; TCRdb's table is partial and in-frame only. The table lists 180,000 or so clones, approximately 79% of them singletons. The sequenced material came from peripheral blood. These receptors all come from a man aged 45-65 years who had recovered from COVID-19. The CDR3 runs from the conserved cysteine through the conserved F or W. A D gene is named only where the DNA matches it firmly. The size field is filled for only some rows; it gives once, few, many or a size class.

clone_size	d_call	v_call	j_call	cdr3_aa
-	TRBD2	TRBV10-2	TRBJ2-3	CASRRLSGIGVPDTQYF
-	TRBD1	TRBV4-3	TRBJ1-2	CASSQEQGAGGYTF
-	TRBD1	TRBV28	TRBJ1-2	CASSLWGTGGDYGYTF
-	-	TRBV30	TRBJ1-1	CACDRPMNTEAFF
-	-	TRBV12-3/TRBV12-4	TRBJ2-1	CASSRLAEQFF
-	TRBD1	TRBV28	TRBJ1-1	CASSPQGFSTEAFF
-	TRBD1	TRBV7-9	TRBJ1-4	CASSLGQGTNEKLFF
-	-	TRBV12-3/TRBV12-4	TRBJ1-1	CASSLGGTGKAFF
-	TRBD2	TRBV28	TRBJ2-1	CASSNSGRGNEQFF
few	TRBD1	TRBV5-1	TRBJ2-7	CASSLSPGGVYEQYF